The 24 T cell receptor beta chains below were found in one sample sequenced in a study of blood T cell repertoires in COVID-19. The method was immunoSEQ multiplex PCR; TCRdb's version includes in-frame clones alone and lacks a portion of them. The table lists approximately 220,000 clones, around 80% of them singletons. Sequencing was done on a sample of peripheral blood. These receptors were obtained from a woman aged 50 to 65 with acute or convalescent COVID-19.

This chain joins TRBV27 and TRBJ2-5; 14 positions agree with TRBD2. Losses at the gene ends were 5 bases for V and 3 bases for J; bases not matched to a gene: 11. Germline CDR1 and CDR2: MNHEY and SMNVEV (reference sequence). This CDR3 region has 18 residues. The CDR3 DNA sequence: TGTGCCAGCAGTCCGCTGACCGGGACTAGCGGGAGTAAAGAGACCCAGTACTTC. Its protein product is CASSPLTGTSGSKETQYF.

The chain recombines TRBV28 with TRBJ1-3; possibly TRBD1 for D (5 bases). CDR3 length: 13 residues. Germline CDR1 MDHEN, CDR2 SYDVKM. The V gene lost 5 bases and the J gene lost 0 bases, with 5 bases spanning the gap. The CDR3 protein is CASSTGSGNTIYF. The CDR3 nucleotides read TGTGCCAGCAGTACAGGCTCTGGAAACACCATATATTTT.

The chain combines TRBV2 with TRBJ2-5; D may be TRBD1 (6 bases). The germline V gene has CDR1 SNHLY and CDR2 FYNNEI. The CDR3 loop spans 16 amino acids. Trimming pared 6 bases from V and 5 bases from J, leaving 22 bases between. CDR3 DNA sequence: TGTGCCAGCAGGAGGGGAGACAGGACCTCGGGGGAGACCCAGTACTTC. As protein: CASRRGDRTSGETQYF.

This clone was seen more than once but under ten times. The rearrangement joins TRBV5-5 to TRBJ1-4; D perhaps matches TRBD1 (6 bases). V was shortened by 4 bases and J by 0 bases, with 10 bases between the two germline ends. CDR1 is SGHKS, CDR2 YYEKEE, per germline (reference sequence). The CDR3 is 15 residues long. In nucleotides, the CDR3 is TGTGCCAGCAGCCCCAGGACAGCAACTAATGAAAAACTGTTTTTT. The encoded protein is CASSPRTATNEKLFF.

The chain recombines TRBV2 with TRBJ2-7, with 12 bases lining up with TRBD1. The germline V gene encodes CDR1 SNHLY and CDR2 FYNNEI. V lost 4 bases to trimming and J lost 3 bases; unmatched junction nucleotides: 1. The length of the CDR3 is 14 residues. CDR3 sequence (DNA): TGTGCCAGCAGTGGGGACAGGGGGCGCTACGAGCAGTACTTC. Its translation: CASSGDRGRYEQYF.

The chain joins TRBV10-3 to TRBJ2-2, with D maybe TRBD1 (5 bases). CDR3 length: 13 amino acids. The V gene's germline CDR1 is ENHRY and CDR2 SYGVKD. The V end was cut by 11 bases, the J end by 6 bases, with 16 bases between. The CDR3 here is CALRKLGAGELFF. The CDR3 DNA is TGTGCCTTGCGCAAGCTAGGGGCCGGGGAGCTGTTTTTT.

The chain is built from TRBV14 and TRBJ2-1; D is uncertain. The CDR3 contains 16 residues. CDR1 is SGHDN, CDR2 FVKESK, per germline. Trimming left V 4 bases short and J 6 bases short, with 19 bases between. This CDR3 is CASSRSARPESNEQFF. The CDR3 DNA sequence: TGTGCCAGCAGCCGGAGCGCCCGCCCCGAATCCAATGAGCAGTTCTTC.

This chain connects TRBV10-2 to TRBJ1-5; maybe TRBD1 (6 bases). The CDR3 spans 13 residues. Per the germline V gene, CDR1 is WSHSY and CDR2 is SAAADI. Trimming removed 4 bases at V and 7 bases at J, with 11 bases between. The CDR3 protein is CASSATGPQPQHF. Written as DNA, the CDR3 is TGCGCCAGCAGTGCTACAGGGCCACAGCCCCAGCATTTT.

The chain joins TRBV6-5 to TRBJ2-1; TRBD2 agrees at 13 bases. V shed 0 bases and J 10 bases; nucleotides not matched to a gene: 6. Germline V lookup: CDR1 MNHEY, CDR2 SVGAGI. This CDR3 is built from 16 residues. The CDR3 DNA sequence: TGTGCCAGCAGTTACTCCACTAGCGGGAGGGCCAGGGAGCAGTTCTTC. It yields the protein CASSYSTSGRAREQFF.

The chain is built from TRBV7-8 and TRBJ2-5; possible D gene TRBD1, 5 bases. CDR3 size: 16 residues. Germline V gene data show CDR1 as SGHVS and CDR2 as FQNEAQ. V was cut by 3 bases and J by 3 bases, with 17 bases left in between. The CDR3 DNA reads TGTGCCAGCAGCTTTCGTGCAGGGTTGGGTGAAGAGACCCAGTACTTC. It yields the protein CASSFRAGLGEETQYF.

This chain connects TRBV14 to TRBJ1-2; no definite D call. Germline V gene sequence: CDR1 SGHDN, CDR2 FVKESK. Trimming stripped 4 bases from V and 4 bases from J, with 10 bases between. The CDR3 runs to 13 residues. The DNA of the CDR3 is TGTGCCAGCAGCCCCGGGTTCCGCTATGGCTACACCTTC. Translating it yields CASSPGFRYGYTF.

The V call is TRBV30, the J call TRBJ2-3; 7 bases align to TRBD2. Trimming took 1 base from V and 1 from J; bases not matched to a gene: 17. This CDR3 spans 19 amino acids. Germline CDR1 GTSNPN, CDR2 SVGIG (reference sequence). CDR3 nucleotides: TGTGCCTGGAGTGGTGGGCGGGAGCGCCAAACGGGGGGCACAGATACGCAGTATTTT. Its translation is CAWSGGRERQTGGTDTQYF.

This rearrangement joins TRBV7-6 to TRBJ2-5; TRBD1 matches at 9 bases. Germline CDR1 and CDR2: SGHVS and FNYEAQ. The CDR3 covers 15 residues. Trimming took 0 bases from V and 5 from J; bases not matched to a gene: 4. Here the CDR3 reads CASSLAGTGKETQYF. The DNA for the CDR3 is TGTGCCAGCAGCTTAGCTGGGACAGGGAAGGAGACCCAGTACTTC.

This clone was found a few times. The rearrangement links TRBV5-6 to TRBJ2-7; TRBD2 aligns across 7 bases. The J segment lost 6 bases and the V segment lost 4 bases, leaving 7 bases of the junction unmatched. Germline CDR1 is SGHDT and CDR2 is YYEEEE. CDR3 length: 13 residues. The CDR3 loop is CASSLGLVREQYF. The CDR3 bases are TGTGCCAGCAGCCTCGGACTAGTTCGCGAGCAGTACTTC.

The J gene is TRBJ2-5, the V gene TRBV11-2, with a tentative D call TRBD1 (6 bases). The CDR3 loop spans 14 amino acids. The ends were cut back, 4 bases at V and 5 bases at J, with 14 bases in the middle. Germline lookup yields CDR1 SGHAT and CDR2 FQNNGV. The CDR3 loop reads CASSSGQPWETQYF. The CDR3 DNA reads as TGTGCCAGCAGCTCCGGACAGCCCTGGGAGACCCAGTACTTC.

The genes are TRBV10-2 and TRBJ2-2, with TRBD1 matching over 9 bases. The CDR3 covers 15 residues. Germline values: CDR1 WSHSY, CDR2 SAAADI. V lost 7 bases, J lost 5 bases, and 8 bases stayed unmatched. The CDR3 is CASTEGTGKTGELFF. The CDR3, as DNA: TGCGCCAGCACCGAAGGGACAGGGAAGACCGGGGAGCTGTTTTTT.

This chain connects TRBV19 to TRBJ2-3; 7 bases match TRBD2. This CDR3 is built from 14 residues. Germline CDR1 and CDR2: LNHDA and SQIVND (reference sequence). Trimming took 1 base from V and 3 from J; bases not matched to a gene: 1. The CDR3 nucleotides are TGTGCCAGTAGTATAGGCGGGAGAACAGATACGCAGTATTTT. Protein sequence: CASSIGGRTDTQYF. The variable domain in full, with the rest retrieved from reference TRBV19 and TRBJ2-3, is DGGITQSPKYLFRKEGQNVTLSCEQNLNHDAMYWYRQDPGQGLRLIYYSQIVNDFQKGDIAEGYSVSREKKESFPLTVTSAQKNPTAFYLCASSIGGRTDTQYFGPGTRLTVL.

The chain employs TRBV4-1 and TRBJ2-7, with 12 positions matching TRBD1. After removal of 0 bases from V and 3 bases from J, the junction contained 3 bases not matched to a gene. The CDR3 is 16 amino acids. Germline V gene sequence: CDR1 MGHRA, CDR2 YSYEKL. The CDR3 spells CASSQEGTGGRYEQYF. In nucleotides, the CDR3 is TGCGCCAGCAGCCAAGAAGGGACAGGGGGCCGCTACGAGCAGTACTTC.

This chain links TRBV25-1 with TRBJ2-1; D is possibly TRBD2 (6 bases). This CDR3 is built from 17 residues. Trimming shortened V by 3 bases and J by 8 bases, and 23 bases separated the two germline ends. Germline V gene lookup returns CDR1 MGHDK and CDR2 SYGVNS. The CDR3 reads CASSDTSDGSGGDEQFF. The CDR3 coding sequence is TGTGCCAGCAGTGATACGTCGGACGGGAGTGGTGGAGATGAGCAGTTCTTC.

The chain has TRBV6-5 and TRBJ2-3; 7 positions match TRBD1. The V and J ends lost 4 bases and 0 bases, in that order; junction bases with no gene match: 7. Germline CDR1 MNHEY, CDR2 SVGAGI. The CDR3 has 16 amino acids. CDR3 sequence (DNA): TGTGCCAGCAGTTCACCCAGACAGGGAAGCACAGATACGCAGTATTTT. Amino acids: CASSSPRQGSTDTQYF.

Notes on this clone: This same CDR3 is encoded by further DNA sequences in the sample. V is TRBV5-1 and J is TRBJ2-5; D possibly corresponds to TRBD2 (6 bases). This CDR3 comprises 15 residues. CDR1 SGHRS and CDR2 YFSETQ come from the germline V gene. Trimming stripped 2 bases from V and 5 bases from J, with 16 bases between. CDR3 in DNA: TGCGCCAGCAGCTTATTAGCTGGAGGAGGGGAGACCCAGTACTTC. It is translated as CASSLLAGGGETQYF.

The V gene is TRBV6-1, the J gene TRBJ1-3, with 8 nucleotides matching TRBD1. Germline assignment: CDR1 MNHNS and CDR2 SASEGT. This CDR3 is 18 amino acids long. V lost 0 bases to trimming and J lost 0 bases; unmatched junction nucleotides: 7. CDR3 in amino acids: CASSEAKTGARSGNTIYF. DNA of the CDR3: TGTGCCAGCAGTGAAGCGAAGACAGGGGCACGCTCTGGAAACACCATATATTTT.

This clone was counted a few times. The chain recombines TRBV10-3 with TRBJ2-2, with unresolved D. The CDR3 consists of 17 residues. Germline values: CDR1 ENHRY, CDR2 SYGVKD. V was clipped by 0 bases and J by 4 bases, with 15 bases between them. CDR3 DNA: TGTGCCATCAGTGAGTCGGGCAGTTCCCTTGCCACCGGGGAGCTGTTTTTT. It encodes CAISESGSSLATGELFF.

The V call is TRBV5-4, the J call TRBJ2-2; 11 nucleotides match TRBD2. Germline CDR1 is SGHNT and CDR2 is YYREEE (reference sequence). The CDR3 is 18 amino acids. Trimming at V came to 4 bases and at J to 2 bases, leaving 10 bases not matched to a gene. For the CDR3, the DNA is TGTGCCAGCAGCCCCACTAGCGGGAGTAGACGAAACACCGGGGAGCTGTTTTTT. The encoded protein is CASSPTSGSRRNTGELFF.